Presented here are 27 T cell receptor beta chains from one specimen sequenced in a study of cytomegalovirus exposure and HLA in healthy donors. The PCR used 60 Vbeta and 13 Jbeta primers. TCRdb's table, derived via immunoSEQ multiplex PCR, lists solely in-frame clones and lacks some. The repertoire holds under 200,000 clones, with around 82% as singletons. The sample was PBMCs. These TCRs come from a boy younger than 10 in good health and CMV-seronegative.

This chain connects TRBV5-6 to TRBJ2-3; TRBD1 might be the D (6 bases). The length of the CDR3 is 15 residues. V was cut by 4 bases and J by 1 base, with 13 bases left in between. The germline V gene has CDR1 SGHDT and CDR2 YYEEEE. DNA of the CDR3: TGTGCCAGCAGCCCTAGGACAGAACGCACAGATACGCAGTATTTT. Protein product: CASSPRTERTDTQYF. Full variable domain (outside the CDR3, taken from reference TRBV5-6 and TRBJ2-3): DAGVTQSPTHLIKTRGQQVTLRCSPKSGHDTVSWYQQALGQGPQFIFQYYEEEERQRGNFPDRFSGHQFPNYSSELNVNALLLGDSALYLCASSPRTERTDTQYFGPGTRLTVL.

V gene TRBV28 combines with J gene TRBJ1-1; 9 bases agree with TRBD1. The germline V gene has CDR1 MDHEN and CDR2 SYDVKM. J gave up 4 bases and V 5 bases, and 2 bases lay outside the gene matches. The CDR3 extends over 13 amino acids. The CDR3 bases are TGTGCCAGCAGTCCACAGGGGGCCACTGAAGCTTTCTTT. Translated, it gives CASSPQGATEAFF. Complete variable domain (other parts from reference TRBV28 and TRBJ1-1): DVKVTQSSRYLVKRTGEKVFLECVQDMDHENMFWYRQDPGLGLRLIYFSYDVKMKEKGDIPEGYSVSREKKERFSLILESASTNQTSMYLCASSPQGATEAFFGQGTRLTVV.

V is TRBV29-1 and J is TRBJ2-2, with D perhaps TRBD1 (6 bases). The CDR3 runs to 14 residues. Germline V gene data show CDR1 as SQVTM and CDR2 as ANQGSEA. The V end was cut by 2 bases, the J end by 6 bases, with 13 bases between. For the CDR3, the DNA is TGCAGCGTTGAATTGAGACCAGGGGCCGGGGAGCTGTTTTTT. It codes for CSVELRPGAGELFF.

This chain joins TRBV5-1 and TRBJ2-4; 9 nucleotides match TRBD2. V trimming: 3 bases; J trimming: 0 bases; junction bases outside the gene matches: 7. The CDR3 is 17 residues long. The V gene's germline CDR1 is SGHRS and CDR2 YFSETQ. The CDR3 DNA reads as TGCGCCAGCAGCTCGACTAGCGGAGGGGTAGCCAAAAACATTCAGTACTTC. It is translated as CASSSTSGGVAKNIQYF.

V is TRBV11-2 and J is TRBJ2-3; no clear D gene. CDR3 length: 14 residues. V lost 2 bases and J lost 3, with 9 bases in between. Germline CDR1 reads SGHAT; CDR2 reads FQNNGV. CDR3 in amino acids: CASSLLRSTDTQYF. The CDR3 region has the DNA TGTGCCAGCAGCTTATTGCGTAGTACAGATACGCAGTATTTT.

The gene calls are TRBV28 and TRBJ2-6, with TRBD1 matching over 9 bases. This CDR3 region has 17 residues. Germline loops: CDR1 MDHEN, CDR2 SYDVKM. The ends lost 2 bases at V and 3 bases at J; junction bases unmatched: 5. The CDR3 DNA reads as TGTGCCAGCAGTTTAGAGACAGGGGGTGTTGGGGCCAACGTCCTGACTTTC. Amino acids: CASSLETGGVGANVLTF.

This sequence joins TRBV28 and TRBJ2-1; TRBD1 agrees at 7 bases. The CDR3 has 17 residues. In germline, CDR1 is MDHEN, CDR2 SYDVKM. The ends lost 3 bases at V and 2 bases at J; junction bases unmatched: 10. DNA of the CDR3: TGTGCCAGCAGTTTGAATCCCCGGGACAGTACCTACAATGAGCAGTTCTTC. The encoded protein is CASSLNPRDSTYNEQFF.

The gene calls are TRBV10-1 and TRBJ2-7; 8 nucleotides agree with TRBD2. Germline V gene data show CDR1 as WNHNN and CDR2 as SYGVQD (reference sequence). The CDR3 spans 18 residues. Trimming took 7 bases from V and 4 from J; bases not matched to a gene: 21. The CDR3 region is CASNLSGVREGATYEQYF. CDR3 bases: TGCGCCAGCAATCTGTCTGGGGTTCGGGAGGGAGCGACATACGAGCAGTACTTC.

The chain joins TRBV7-9 to TRBJ2-3, with 8 bases that match TRBD2. The CDR3 totals 15 residues. CDR1 is SEHNR and CDR2 is FQNEAQ in the germline V gene (reference sequence). The V gene end was trimmed by 1 base and the J gene end by 5 bases; junction bases not matched to a gene: 5. The chain's CDR3 is CASSLDGLAGDTQYF. The CDR3, as DNA: TGTGCCAGCAGCTTAGATGGGCTAGCGGGAGATACGCAGTATTTT.

This chain links TRBV19 with TRBJ1-1, with D perhaps TRBD1 (5 bases). CDR1 and CDR2 (germline): LNHDA, SQIVND (reference sequence). The length of the CDR3 is 15 residues. V was shortened by 3 bases and J by 4 bases, with 15 bases between the two germline ends. The DNA of the CDR3 is TGTGCCAGTAGTATTGCCAGGGCAGAAGGCACTGAAGCTTTCTTT. Translating gives CASSIARAEGTEAFF.

The gene calls are TRBV7-9 and TRBJ1-1; D possibly corresponds to TRBD1 (5 bases). Trimming took off 5 bases at V and 0 bases at J, with 13 bases between the two ends. There are 15 residues in the CDR3. Germline V gives CDR1 SEHNR, CDR2 FQNEAQ (reference sequence). The CDR3 region has the DNA TGTGCCAGCAGCCCCCTCAAGGGGATGAACACTGAAGCTTTCTTT. The encoded protein is CASSPLKGMNTEAFF.

This rearrangement joins TRBV27 to TRBJ2-7, with 8 bases aligning to TRBD1. This CDR3 region has 16 residues. Germline trimming cut 1 base from V and 2 bases from J; bases unmatched to any gene: 7. The germline V gene has CDR1 MNHEY and CDR2 SMNVEV (reference sequence). The CDR3 reads CASSLCGQGTTYEQYF. Here the CDR3 DNA reads TGTGCCAGCAGTTTATGCGGACAGGGAACGACCTACGAGCAGTACTTC.

The V gene is TRBV30, the J gene TRBJ2-1; 8 bases map to TRBD2. V gave up 4 bases and J gave up 0 bases; unmatched junction bases: 2. The length of the CDR3 is 14 residues. Germline CDR1 GTSNPN, CDR2 SVGIG (reference sequence). CDR3: CAWKRGSSYNEQFF. The CDR3 DNA is TGTGCCTGGAAGCGGGGGAGCTCCTACAATGAGCAGTTCTTC.

This sequence joins TRBV30 and TRBJ2-2; TRBD2 might be the D (6 bases). The CDR3 sequence is 14 residues long. Germline V gives CDR1 GTSNPN, CDR2 SVGIG (reference sequence). The V end was cut by 5 bases, the J end by 0 bases, with 10 bases between. DNA for the CDR3: TGTGCCTGGGGCGGGGCTGCGAACACCGGGGAGCTGTTTTTT. Translated, it gives CAWGGAANTGELFF.

The chain employs TRBV6-1 and TRBJ2-5, with 10 bases identical to TRBD2. The J call may not be correct, given that the DNA end is closer to TRBJ2-7. Looked up from germline, CDR1 is MNHNS and CDR2 is SASEGT. This CDR3 contains 12 residues. CDR3 nucleotides: TGTGCCAGCGGGGGACTAGCGACCGAGCAGTACTTC. It codes for CASGGLATEQYF.

The CDR3 region has the DNA TGTGCCACCAGCAGCTTCTTACAGGGCGCTGAAGCTTTCTTT. It yields the protein CATSSFLQGAEAFF. The chain links TRBV15 to TRBJ1-1; perhaps TRBD1 as D (6 bases). CDR3 length: 14 residues. Germline CDR1 is LNHNV and CDR2 is YYDKDF (reference sequence). V shed 3 bases and J shed 6 bases, with 14 bases lying between them.

The V and J genes are TRBV6-1 and TRBJ1-1, with D possibly TRBD1 on 5 matching bases. Trimming left V 3 bases short and J 6 bases short, with 17 bases between. This CDR3 region has 15 residues. Germline V gene data show CDR1 as MNHNS and CDR2 as SASEGT. This CDR3 reads CASSEEAGTNAEAFF. CDR3 bases: TGTGCCAGCAGTGAGGAAGCGGGGACCAACGCTGAAGCTTTCTTT.

V gene TRBV6-5 combines with J gene TRBJ2-2; TRBD1 might be the D (6 bases). This CDR3 spans 15 amino acids. Between the trimmed V and J ends, which lost 2 bases and 3 bases, there was a span of 10 bases. Per the germline V gene, CDR1 is MNHEY and CDR2 is SVGAGI. CDR3 sequence reads: CASSYDRTYTGELFF. The CDR3 DNA reads as TGTGCCAGCAGTTACGACAGGACCTACACCGGGGAGCTGTTTTTT.

The chain recombines TRBV15 with TRBJ2-7; 8 positions match TRBD2. The trim removed 3 bases at V and 2 bases at J, leaving 9 bases unmatched. The CDR3 totals 16 residues. CDR1 and CDR2 (germline): LNHNV, YYDKDF (reference sequence). CDR3 sequence: CATSRDPGLETYEQYF. The DNA of the CDR3 is TGTGCCACCAGCAGGGACCCGGGACTAGAGACCTACGAGCAGTACTTC.

The chain couples TRBV14 to TRBJ2-1; 9 bases agree with TRBD2. The CDR3 contains 14 residues. Germline CDR1 reads SGHDN; CDR2 reads FVKESK. V lost 5 bases to trimming and J lost 4 bases; unmatched junction nucleotides: 3. As DNA, the CDR3 is TGTGCCAGCAGCGGGACTAGCAGATACAATGAGCAGTTCTTC. Protein: CASSGTSRYNEQFF. The complete variable domain, with remaining parts taken from reference TRBV14 and TRBJ2-1, reads EAGVTQFPSHSVIEKGQTVTLRCDPISGHDNLYWYRRVMGKEIKFLLHFVKESKQDESGMPNNRFLAERTGGTYSTLKVQPAELEDSGVYFCASSGTSRYNEQFFGPGTRLTVL.

The chain uses TRBV28 and TRBJ2-2; D remains unclear. Trimming left V 6 bases short and J 1 base short, with 9 bases between. CDR1 and CDR2 (germline): MDHEN, SYDVKM. CDR3 size: 14 residues. CDR3 sequence: CASSRYRNTGELFF. The CDR3 DNA reads as TGTGCCAGCAGCCGCTACAGGAACACCGGGGAGCTGTTTTTT.

V and J are TRBV27 and TRBJ1-1; a possible D gene is TRBD1 (5 bases). Trimming stripped 3 bases from V and 2 bases from J, with 7 bases between. The germline gives CDR1 MNHEY, CDR2 SMNVEV (reference sequence). The CDR3 runs 13 residues. The CDR3: CASSFGTNTEAFF. The CDR3 DNA follows: TGTGCCAGCAGTTTTGGGACTAACACTGAAGCTTTCTTT.

V usage is TRBV5-1 and J usage is TRBJ2-3, with D perhaps TRBD2 (6 bases). The V gene's germline CDR1 is SGHRS and CDR2 YFSETQ. The V end was cut by 0 bases, the J end by 0 bases, with 11 bases between. This CDR3 spans 16 amino acids. CDR3 sequence: CASSLGLAISTDTQYF. In DNA, the CDR3 is TGCGCCAGCAGCTTGGGCCTAGCGATTAGCACAGATACGCAGTATTTT.

The chain employs TRBV5-1 and TRBJ1-2, with D tentatively TRBD1 (6 bases). V was trimmed by 4 bases and J by 6 bases, leaving 13 bases between them. This CDR3 region has 13 residues. Germline loops: CDR1 SGHRS, CDR2 YFSETQ. The CDR3 coding sequence is TGCGCCAGCAGCCTACAGGGAACTGATGGCTACACCTTC. Translated, it gives CASSLQGTDGYTF. The entire variable domain, with the rest obtained from reference TRBV5-1 and TRBJ1-2, is as follows: KAGVTQTPRYLIKTRGQQVTLSCSPISGHRSVSWYQQTPGQGLQFLFEYFSETQRNKGNFPGRFSGRQFSNSRSEMNVSTLELGDSALYLCASSLQGTDGYTFGSGTRLTVV.

The chain uses TRBV14 and TRBJ2-1; TRBD2 matches at 8 bases. Germline CDR1 SGHDN, CDR2 FVKESK. The CDR3 contains 17 residues. Trimming removed 0 bases from V and 4 bases from J; junction bases left unmatched: 8. The DNA of the CDR3 is TGTGCCAGCAGCCAAGATCGGGCTAGCGGGCTGTACAATGAGCAGTTCTTC. Translating gives CASSQDRASGLYNEQFF.

The chain links TRBV11-2 to TRBJ1-5, with a possible D match to TRBD1 (5 bases). The CDR3 sequence is 15 residues long. Germline V CDR1 and CDR2: SGHAT, FQNNGV. V lost 1 base, J lost 2 bases, and 9 bases lay in between. The CDR3 here is CASSLGGAGNQPQHF. The CDR3 DNA sequence: TGTGCCAGCAGCTTAGGGGGCGCGGGCAATCAGCCCCAGCATTTT.

The genes are TRBV15 and TRBJ2-1, with 7 nucleotides matching TRBD1. Germline trimming cut 4 bases from V and 3 bases from J; bases unmatched to any gene: 9. The CDR3 runs 16 residues. Looked up from germline, CDR1 is LNHNV and CDR2 is YYDKDF (reference sequence). CDR3 region: CATSTPGTEFYNEQFF. DNA of the CDR3: TGTGCCACCAGCACCCCGGGGACAGAGTTCTACAATGAGCAGTTCTTC.